This record concerns one T cell receptor (beta chain) sequence. Its antigen is unidentified. The sample comes from a study of shared clonotypes between healthy human individuals. Study findings and constraints: Generally, naive subsets (rather than memory subsets) showed larger estimated richness.

Only CD45RO-negative cells positively selected for CCR7 counted as naive CD8 cells, so terminally differentiated effector memory CD45RA+ cells were excluded. The CDR3 is made up of 13 amino acids. In germline, CDR1 is SQVTM, CDR2 ANQGSEA. Trimming at V came to 6 bases and at J to 4 bases, leaving 6 bases not matched to a gene. The deep-level immunoSEQ assay was used. Researchers divided each subset's genomic DNA evenly across several immunoSEQ plates. TCRdb's table, derived via immunoSEQ multiplex PCR, lists solely in-frame clones and lacks some. The top ten hold nearly 25% of the sample, which has under 850,000 clones, 80% to 95% seen once.

Sequences were obtained from naive CD8+ T cells sorted from blood. This chain links TRBV29-1 with TRBJ2-4; 7 bases fit TRBD1. This clonotype originated in a man younger than 45 in good health. The CDR3 here is CSVVGTVKNIQYF. In nucleotides, the CDR3 is TGCAGCGTAGTCGGGACAGTTAAAAACATTCAGTACTTC.